The 20 T cell receptor beta chains below all came from one sample that was sequenced in a study of T cell repertoires in cytomegalovirus infection (dated by TCRdb to 2018 to 2020). TCRdb lists the instrument as Illumina HiSeq 1500. In TCRdb, the public reads were trimmed at Q25 with fastp and aligned with MiXCR, with productive beta chains retained. Entries are consolidated by CDR3 protein sequence, retaining the most common genes and DNA. The sample table records fewer than 300,000 distinct CDR3 sequences; 20% to 30% of these occur just once. The ten biggest clones cover 14% of the sample. The sequencing input was PBMCs. These receptors all stem from a human donor in good health (CMV status not recorded). Some clones in this sample may be carry-over from other donors' samples.

This chain links TRBV2 with TRBJ1-5; TRBD1 matches at 8 bases. This CDR3 comprises 15 residues. Germline V gene sequence: CDR1 SNHLY, CDR2 FYNNEI. The V and J ends lost 5 bases and 5 bases, in that order; junction bases with no gene match: 8. The CDR3 region has the DNA TGTGCCAGCAGTTGGACAGGGCCAATTGATCAGCCCCAGCATTTT. It specifies CASSWTGPIDQPQHF.

This clonotype was picked up many times. The chain couples TRBV3-1 to TRBJ1-1; D ambiguous. Germline assignment: CDR1 LGHDT and CDR2 YNNKEL (reference sequence). V lost 2 bases and J lost 7, with 8 bases in between. The CDR3 length is 12 residues. Here the CDR3 DNA reads TGTGCCAGCAGCCAAACCGGGAGTGAAGCTTTCTTT. Encoded protein: CASSQTGSEAFF. Complete variable domain (other parts from reference TRBV3-1 and TRBJ1-1): DTAVSQTPKYLVTQMGNDKSIKCEQNLGHDTMYWYKQDSKKFLKIMFSYNNKELIINETVPNRFSPKSPDKAHLNLHINSLELGDSAVYFCASSQTGSEAFFGQGTRLTVV.

This clonotype has more than one count but fewer than ten. The chain is built from TRBV6-5 and TRBJ1-2, with 9 bases that match TRBD1. Germline assignment: CDR1 MNHEY and CDR2 SVGAGI. This CDR3 has 12 residues. With 11 bases clipped from V and 8 bases from J, the junction kept 9 bases outside the gene matches. The CDR3 DNA is TGTGCCGGAACTGGACAGGGGCAAGGCTACACCTTC. It codes for CAGTGQGQGYTF.

Many counts were recorded for this clonotype. The rearrangement uses TRBV7-2 and TRBJ1-2; D possibly corresponds to TRBD1 (5 bases). V shed 1 base and J shed 8 bases, with 17 bases lying between them. The germline gives CDR1 SGHTA, CDR2 FQGNSA. The CDR3 is 15 residues long. Written as DNA, the CDR3 is TGTGCCAGCAGCTTAGAAGCACAGGACATTTGGGGCTACACCTTC. It encodes CASSLEAQDIWGYTF.

This clonotype was seen more than once but under ten times. This rearrangement joins TRBV12-3 or TRBV12-4 to TRBJ2-1; D perhaps matches TRBD1 (6 bases). The CDR3 has 13 amino acids. V dropped 1 base and J dropped 9 bases, with 10 bases sitting between them. CDR3 sequence (DNA): TGTGCCAGCAGTTTAGACAGGGTCGGTGAGCAGTTCTTC. Its translation: CASSLDRVGEQFF.

This clonotype was seen ten or more times. The chain carries TRBV7-8 and TRBJ2-7, with D maybe TRBD2 (6 bases). CDR3 length equals 14 residues. Germline V gene lookup returns CDR1 SGHVS and CDR2 FQNEAQ. Between the trimmed V and J ends, which lost 5 bases and 4 bases, there was a span of 15 bases. CDR3 sequence (DNA): TGTGCCAGCAGCCTGGTGGGAGGAGGGTACGAGCAGTACGTC. This translates into CASSLVGGGYEQYV.

The gene calls are TRBV29-1 and TRBJ2-3; 8 positions agree with TRBD2. Germline assignment: CDR1 SQVTM and CDR2 ANQGSEA. The CDR3 length is 15 residues. V was clipped by 6 bases and J by 2 bases; unmatched bases: 10. CDR3 in amino acids: CSVNKAGEVTDTQYF. As DNA, the CDR3 is TGCAGCGTGAATAAAGCGGGAGAAGTCACAGATACGCAGTATTTT.

V and J are TRBV28 and TRBJ1-2, with D possibly TRBD1 on 5 matching bases. The CDR3 contains 12 residues. Trimming shortened V by 10 bases and J by 2 bases, and 11 bases separated the two germline ends. Germline CDR1 and CDR2: MDHEN and SYDVKM. CDR3 loop: CATQTVNYGYTF. CDR3 DNA: TGTGCCACCCAGACAGTGAACTATGGCTACACCTTC.

The chain employs TRBV4-1 and TRBJ1-6, with D perhaps TRBD1 (6 bases). Trimming shortened V by 7 bases and J by 9 bases, and 13 bases separated the two germline ends. The CDR3 runs to 13 residues. Per the germline V gene, CDR1 is MGHRA and CDR2 is YSYEKL. In nucleotides, the CDR3 is TGCGCCAGCAACGGACAGCCGGGTTCACCCCTCCACTTT. Translation: CASNGQPGSPLHF.

The chain is built from TRBV7-6 and TRBJ1-6; D unclear. Trimming stripped 1 base from V and 10 bases from J, with 11 bases between. CDR1 and CDR2 from the germline V gene are SGHVS and FNYEAQ. This CDR3 contains 14 residues. The CDR3 nucleotides read TGTGCCAGCAGCTTAGTCTCACCGGGCTCACCCCTCCACTTT. This encodes CASSLVSPGSPLHF.

The rearrangement links TRBV11-3 to TRBJ1-1, with 9 nucleotides matching TRBD1. Germline loops: CDR1 SGHNT, CDR2 YENEEA. The CDR3 totals 15 residues. The V gene end was trimmed by 2 bases and the J gene end by 1 base; junction bases not matched to a gene: 2. The CDR3 coding sequence is TGTGCCAGCAGCTTAATGGGACAGGGGAACACTGAAGCTTTCTTT. It encodes CASSLMGQGNTEAFF.

This clonotype was picked up many times. The chain couples TRBV7-2 to TRBJ2-7, with 12 bases fitting TRBD2. The germline gives CDR1 SGHTA, CDR2 FQGNSA. CDR3 length: 14 residues. The J segment lost 4 bases and the V segment lost 6 bases, leaving 4 bases of the junction unmatched. The chain's CDR3 is CASSRLAGEYEQYF. The CDR3 bases are TGTGCCAGCAGTAGACTAGCGGGGGAGTACGAGCAGTACTTC.

V and J are TRBV7-8 and TRBJ1-5, with a possible D match to TRBD1 (5 bases). This CDR3 has 16 residues. V dropped 1 base and J dropped 0 bases, with 10 bases sitting between them. The V gene's germline CDR1 is SGHVS and CDR2 FQNEAQ. This CDR3 reads CASSLEGVLSNQPQHF. The CDR3 region has the DNA TGTGCCAGCAGCTTAGAAGGGGTACTTAGCAATCAGCCCCAGCATTTT. The variable domain in full, completed from reference TRBV7-8 and TRBJ1-5, reads GAGVSQSPRYKVAKRGQDVALRCDPISGHVSLFWYQQALGQGPEFLTYFQNEAQLDKSGLPSDRFFAERPEGSVSTLKIQRTQQEDSAVYLCASSLEGVLSNQPQHFGDGTRLSIL.

This clonotype was detected ten times or more. The chain is built from TRBV7-9 and TRBJ1-1; possibly TRBD1 for D (5 bases). Trimming cost V 5 bases and J 3 bases, with 13 bases left between them. The CDR3 covers 14 residues. Per germline, CDR1 SEHNR and CDR2 FQNEAQ (reference sequence). CDR3 sequence (DNA): TGTGCCAGCAGCCCAGGGTCGGGGGACACTGAAGCTTTCTTT. This translates into CASSPGSGDTEAFF.

This chain uses TRBV6-2 or TRBV6-3 with TRBJ2-7, with D perhaps TRBD1 (6 bases). Per the germline V gene, CDR1 is MNHEY and CDR2 is SVGEGT. CDR3 length: 15 amino acids. The ends were cut back, 6 bases at V and 2 bases at J, with 17 bases in the middle. The DNA of the CDR3 is TGTGCCAGCAGCCAACCCGGGACACCTCCCTACGAGCAGTACTTC. Its translation is CASSQPGTPPYEQYF.

This clonotype was counted ten times or more. The chain combines TRBV7-2 with TRBJ1-2; D might be TRBD1 (5 bases). CDR3 size: 13 residues. Trimming took off 5 bases at V and 7 bases at J, with 14 bases between the two ends. The germline gives CDR1 SGHTA, CDR2 FQGNSA. CDR3 region: CASSPLGRAGYTF. CDR3 DNA: TGTGCCAGCAGCCCCCTCGGCAGGGCTGGCTACACCTTC.

At least ten counts were recorded for this clonotype. The rearrangement links TRBV4-3 to TRBJ1-2, with a tentative D call TRBD1 (5 bases). Germline CDR1 is LGHNA and CDR2 is YSLEER. The CDR3 runs 16 residues. Trimming cost V 0 bases and J 2 bases, with 13 bases left between them. CDR3 in amino acids: CASSQEWGWGNYGYTF. Here the CDR3 DNA reads TGCGCCAGCAGCCAAGAATGGGGGTGGGGAAACTATGGCTACACCTTC.

This clonotype has at least ten counts. This chain uses TRBV20-1 with TRBJ2-1; D may correspond to TRBD1 or TRBD2 (5 bases each). The CDR3 consists of 14 residues. In germline, CDR1 is DFQATT, CDR2 SNEGSKA (reference sequence). V lost 5 bases and J lost 4, with 15 bases in between. Here the CDR3 reads CSAGSQDSYNEQFF. CDR3 coding DNA: TGCAGTGCTGGGAGTCAAGACAGTTACAATGAGCAGTTCTTC.

This clonotype occurred many times. The chain couples TRBV7-2 to TRBJ1-5, with D unresolved. The CDR3 has 13 residues. Germline assignment: CDR1 SGHTA and CDR2 FQGNSA. Trimming removed 1 base at V and 7 bases at J, with 8 bases between. The chain's CDR3 is CASSLVGKQPQHF. Here the CDR3 DNA reads TGTGCCAGCAGCTTAGTGGGGAAGCAGCCCCAGCATTTT.

The chain recombines TRBV7-9 with TRBJ1-2; maybe TRBD1 (6 bases). V lost 5 bases and J 3 bases, leaving 16 bases between the germline ends. The CDR3 covers 15 residues. Per the germline V gene, CDR1 is SEHNR and CDR2 is FQNEAQ (reference sequence). DNA of the CDR3: TGTGCCAGCAGCCCCCCTCAGGGGCGGTACTATGGCTACACCTTC. Translation: CASSPPQGRYYGYTF.